Each of the 9 T cell receptor beta chains below was sequenced from the same sample in a study of Graves' ophthalmopathy and Graves' hyperthyroidism. For repertoire sequencing, the TCR beta CDR3 regions were amplified from RNA transcripts. RT-PCR with HTBI primers came first, then second-round multiplex PCR. TCRdb used MiXCR to reprocess the multiplex PCR reads, holding one entry per CDR3 protein. The sample has hundreds of thousands of distinct CDR3 sequences; 22% are singletons. Sequences were obtained from peripheral blood. The receptors derive from a woman between 18 and 29 years old with stable Graves' hyperthyroidism. Some clones in this sample may be carry-over from other donors' samples.

This clonotype was counted many times. This chain joins TRBV19 and TRBJ2-7, with 7 bases lining up with TRBD1. After removal of 4 bases from V and 2 bases from J, the junction contained 8 bases not matched to a gene. This CDR3 has 15 amino acids. Germline loops: CDR1 LNHDA, CDR2 SQIVND (reference sequence). Written as DNA, the CDR3 is TGTGCCAGTAGTACGCCCCGGACAGGCACCTACGAGCAGTACTTC. This codes for CASSTPRTGTYEQYF.

This clonotype was seen repeatedly, ten times or more. This chain connects TRBV15 to TRBJ2-4; 10 bases map to TRBD1. Germline V gives CDR1 LNHNV, CDR2 YYDKDF (reference sequence). The CDR3 has 13 residues. The J segment lost 8 bases and the V segment lost 3 bases, leaving 1 base of the junction unmatched. The CDR3 sequence: CATSRDRGYIQYF. The CDR3, as DNA: TGTGCCACCAGCAGGGACAGGGGGTACATTCAGTACTTC.

This clonotype has a count of ten or more. CDR3: CASRAQRGGSYEQYF. As DNA, the CDR3 is TGTGCCAGCAGGGCTCAGCGGGGGGGATCCTACGAGCAGTACTTC. This sequence joins TRBV2 and TRBJ2-7; TRBD2 aligns across 10 bases. Trimming took 6 bases from V and 1 from J; bases not matched to a gene: 6. This CDR3 has 15 residues. CDR1 is SNHLY, CDR2 FYNNEI, per germline.

This clonotype was recorded many times. This sequence joins TRBV12-3 or TRBV12-4 and TRBJ1-2; D may be TRBD1 (5 bases). With 5 bases removed from V and 4 bases from J, the gap between germline ends came to 17 bases. This CDR3 region has 15 residues. The CDR3 protein is CASSLDGEGRYGYTF. The CDR3 DNA sequence: TGTGCCAGCAGTCTAGACGGGGAGGGACGCTATGGCTACACCTTC.

The chain has TRBV5-1 and TRBJ2-1; no firm D call. V lost 2 bases, J lost 6 bases, and 6 bases lay in between. The CDR3 is 12 residues long. Germline V gene lookup returns CDR1 SGHRS and CDR2 YFSETQ. CDR3 nucleotide sequence: TGCGCCAGCAGCTTCAGTAGCAATGAGCAGTTCTTC. It translates to CASSFSSNEQFF.

The chain has TRBV30 and TRBJ1-1, with a weak D call TRBD1 (5 bases). CDR1 is GTSNPN and CDR2 is SVGIG in the germline V gene (reference sequence). The germline V and J ends were trimmed by 3 bases and 5 bases, with 22 bases remaining between them. The length of the CDR3 is 16 residues. The CDR3: CAWSVSGGVVWTEAFF. CDR3 nucleotides: TGTGCCTGGAGCGTCTCCGGGGGGGTAGTGTGGACTGAAGCTTTCTTT.

This clonotype appeared many times. The chain joins TRBV20-1 to TRBJ1-1; weak D call: TRBD1 (6 bases). CDR3 length: 14 residues. Germline-derived CDR1 and CDR2 are DFQATT and SNEGSKA (reference sequence). Trimming left V 1 base short and J 0 bases short, with 9 bases between. CDR3 protein: CSARGGALNTEAFF. The CDR3 DNA sequence: TGCAGTGCTAGAGGGGGGGCCTTGAACACTGAAGCTTTCTTT.

This clonotype turned up a few times. A single base separates this from a much larger clone, so it may be a read error. This chain joins TRBV7-2 and TRBJ2-7; TRBD1 matches at 9 bases. V shed 4 bases and J 5 bases; nucleotides not matched to a gene: 3. The CDR3 is made up of 13 amino acids. Germline V gives CDR1 SGHTA, CDR2 FQGNSA. This chain's CDR3 is CASSWDRENEQYF. In DNA, the CDR3 is TGTGCCAGCAGCTGGGACAGGGAGAACGAGCAGTACTTC.

The chain uses TRBV12-5 and TRBJ2-7, with TRBD1 matching 10 bases. With V trimmed by 6 bases and J by 5 bases, 4 bases remained unmatched. CDR1 and CDR2 from the germline V gene are LGHNT and FRNRAP. The CDR3 is 13 residues long. DNA of the CDR3: TGTGCTAGTGGGGGACAGGGGCCCCACGAGCAGTACTTC. Translated: CASGGQGPHEQYF.